This TCR beta chain appears in the sequencing data of a study of T cell responses to AZD1222 COVID-19 vaccine. V lost 5 bases to trimming and J lost 6 bases, with 17 bases between them. Germline CDR1 and CDR2: SGHAT and FQNNGV. CDR3 length: 14 amino acids. Sequenced by immunoSEQ multiplex PCR; TCRdb stores in-frame clones only, minus some. The sample has 30,000 to 50,000 clones; approximately 88% are singletons. Sequences were derived from peripheral blood, sampled 28 days after the second dose of the MenACWY control vaccine. The sequence was collected from an adult who received the MenACWY meningococcal vaccine as a control. This chain joins TRBV11-2 and TRBJ2-7; no clear D gene. The CDR3 coding sequence is TGTGCCAGCAGCCCCGGACCCTACCGTGGCGAGCAGTACTTC. This gives the protein CASSPGPYRGEQYF.